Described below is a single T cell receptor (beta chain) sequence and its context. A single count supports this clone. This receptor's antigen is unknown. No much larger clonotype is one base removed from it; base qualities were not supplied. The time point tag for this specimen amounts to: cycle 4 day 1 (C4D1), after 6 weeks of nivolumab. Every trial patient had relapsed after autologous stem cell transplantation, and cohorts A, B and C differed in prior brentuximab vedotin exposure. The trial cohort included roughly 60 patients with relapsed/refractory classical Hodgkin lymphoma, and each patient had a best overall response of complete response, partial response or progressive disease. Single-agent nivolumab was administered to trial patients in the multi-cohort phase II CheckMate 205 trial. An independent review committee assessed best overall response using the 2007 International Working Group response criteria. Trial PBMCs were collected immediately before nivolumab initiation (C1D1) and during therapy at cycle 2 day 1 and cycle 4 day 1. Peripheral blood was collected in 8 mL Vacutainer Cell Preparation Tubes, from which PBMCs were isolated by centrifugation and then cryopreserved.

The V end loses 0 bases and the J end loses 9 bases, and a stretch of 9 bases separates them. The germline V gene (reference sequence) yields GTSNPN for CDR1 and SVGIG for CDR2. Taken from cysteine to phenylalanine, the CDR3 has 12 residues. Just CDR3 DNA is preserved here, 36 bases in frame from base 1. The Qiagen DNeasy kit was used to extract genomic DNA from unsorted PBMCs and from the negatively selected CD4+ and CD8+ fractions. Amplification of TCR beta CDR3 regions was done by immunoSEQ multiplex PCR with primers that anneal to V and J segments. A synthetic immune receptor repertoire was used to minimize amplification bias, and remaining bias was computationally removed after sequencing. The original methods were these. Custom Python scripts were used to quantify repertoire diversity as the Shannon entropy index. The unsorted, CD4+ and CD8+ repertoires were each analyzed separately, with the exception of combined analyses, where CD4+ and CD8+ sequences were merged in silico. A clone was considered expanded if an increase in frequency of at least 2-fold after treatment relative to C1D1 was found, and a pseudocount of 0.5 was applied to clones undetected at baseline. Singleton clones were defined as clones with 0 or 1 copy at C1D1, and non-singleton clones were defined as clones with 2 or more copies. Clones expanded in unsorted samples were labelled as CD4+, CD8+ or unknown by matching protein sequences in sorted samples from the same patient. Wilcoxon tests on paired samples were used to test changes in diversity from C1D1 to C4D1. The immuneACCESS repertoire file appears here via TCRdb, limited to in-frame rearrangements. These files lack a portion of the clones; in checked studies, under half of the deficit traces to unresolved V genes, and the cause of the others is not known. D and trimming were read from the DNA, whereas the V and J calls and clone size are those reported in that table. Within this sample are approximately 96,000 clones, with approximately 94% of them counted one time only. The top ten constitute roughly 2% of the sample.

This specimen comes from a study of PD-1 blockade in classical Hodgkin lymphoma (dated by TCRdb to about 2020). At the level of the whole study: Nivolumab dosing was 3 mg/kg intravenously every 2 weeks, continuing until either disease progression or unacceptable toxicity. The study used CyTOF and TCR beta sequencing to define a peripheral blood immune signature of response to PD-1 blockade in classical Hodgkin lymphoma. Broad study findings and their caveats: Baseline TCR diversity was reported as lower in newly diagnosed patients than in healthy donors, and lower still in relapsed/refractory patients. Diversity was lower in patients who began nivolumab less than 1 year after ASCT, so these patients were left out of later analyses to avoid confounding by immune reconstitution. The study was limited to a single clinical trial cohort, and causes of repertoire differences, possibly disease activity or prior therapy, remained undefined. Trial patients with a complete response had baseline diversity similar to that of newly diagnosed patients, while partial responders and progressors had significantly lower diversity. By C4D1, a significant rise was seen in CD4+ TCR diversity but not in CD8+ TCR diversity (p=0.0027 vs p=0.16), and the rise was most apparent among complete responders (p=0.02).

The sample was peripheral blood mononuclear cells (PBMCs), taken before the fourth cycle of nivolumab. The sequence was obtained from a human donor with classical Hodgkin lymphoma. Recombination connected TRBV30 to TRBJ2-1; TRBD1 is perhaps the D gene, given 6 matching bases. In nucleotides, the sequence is TGTGCCTGGAGTGTAAACAGGGCTGAGCAGTTCTTC. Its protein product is CAWSVNRAEQFF.